Listed below are T cell receptor beta chains from one sample, sequenced in a study of T cell repertoires in cytomegalovirus infection. For these TCRs, the target antigens are not known. TCRdb re-derived calls from the reads in MiXCR, one entry per CDR3 protein. The sample has about 78,000 distinct CDR3 sequences, 35% to 45% seen once; the top ten hold 93%. The material was CD8+ T cells from cultured PBMCs, obtained from culture after CMV antigen stimulation. Receptor source: a human donor in good health (CMV status not recorded). Some clones in this sample may be carry-over from other donors' samples. Each CDR3 is given with its conserved first and last residue. D genes are given only for firm matches. For some rows the clone size is stated as once, few or many, or as a class when expanded; others skip it.

CDR3 DNA	CDR3 protein	V gene	J gene	clone size	D gene
TGTGCCAGCAGCTTACGGCCTAACTATGGCTACACCTTC	CASSLRPNYGYTF	TRBV7-2	TRBJ1-2	-	-
TGTGCCAGCAGCCTCGGGACAGGGTCTCAGCCCCAGCATTTT	CASSLGTGSQPQHF	TRBV7-6	TRBJ1-5	-	TRBD1
TGTGCCAGTAGTATAGTCCGCGGGGAGTCTGGGGCCAACGTCCTGACTTTC	CASSIVRGESGANVLTF	TRBV19	TRBJ2-6	-	-
TGTGCCAGCAGCTTAGATCCCCAAGGGACAGATAGCAATCAGCCCCAGCATTTT	CASSLDPQGTDSNQPQHF	TRBV7-2	TRBJ1-5	-	TRBD1
TGTGCCAGCAGCGAAGGGCCGGGACGCGTTTACGAGCAGTACTTC	CASSEGPGRVYEQYF	TRBV7-6	TRBJ2-7	-	-
TGTGCCAGCAGCCCCTGGTCAGGGGTAAACGAAAAACTGTTTTTT	CASSPWSGVNEKLFF	TRBV12-3/TRBV12-4	TRBJ1-4	-	-
TGTGCCAGCAGCTTAGGGGCCAGAAACACAGATACGCAGTATTTT	CASSLGARNTDTQYF	TRBV7-8	TRBJ2-3	many	-
TGTGCCAGCAGTTTCGAGGGACTACGGTACGAGCAGTACTTC	CASSFEGLRYEQYF	TRBV28	TRBJ2-7	-	TRBD2
TGTGCCAGCAGCTCAACGACTAGCGGGGGAGTCAATGAGCAGTTCTTC	CASSSTTSGGVNEQFF	TRBV7-9	TRBJ2-1	-	TRBD2
TGTGCCATCAGTGAGAGGCTAGCGGAGACCTACAATGAGCAGTTCTTC	CAISERLAETYNEQFF	TRBV10-3	TRBJ2-1	once	TRBD2
TGTGCCAGCAGCTTAGGTTACAGGGTTCGTGAGGACACTGAAGCTTTCTTT	CASSLGYRVREDTEAFF	TRBV7-2	TRBJ1-1	many	-
TGTGCCAGCAGCTCCACGGGACAGATTTACAATGAGCAGTTCTTC	CASSSTGQIYNEQFF	TRBV7-8	TRBJ2-1	-	TRBD1
TGTGCCAGCAGCTTCCAGACCCTACGGGCTAGCGGGGACAATGAGCAGTTCTTC	CASSFQTLRASGDNEQFF	TRBV7-8	TRBJ2-1	few	TRBD2
TGTGCCAGCAGCTACGATGCCAACACTGAAGCTTTCTTT	CASSYDANTEAFF	TRBV6-1	TRBJ1-1	few	-
TGTGCCAGCAGCTTAGGCCCAGGGGTGGCGGAAGAGACCCAGTACTTC	CASSLGPGVAEETQYF	TRBV7-2	TRBJ2-5	-	-
TGTGCCAGCAGTTTCGCCGGGGGCTATAATTCACCCCTCCACTTT	CASSFAGGYNSPLHF	TRBV2	TRBJ1-6	-	-
TGTGCCAGCAGCGCAGGGGACAGGGGGCTCTACTACAATGAGCAGTTCTTC	CASSAGDRGLYYNEQFF	TRBV7-2	TRBJ2-1	many	TRBD1
TGTGCCAGTAGTATGGTCGTGACAGGGGGCTCCTACGAGCAGTACTTC	CASSMVVTGGSYEQYF	TRBV19	TRBJ2-7	few	TRBD1
TGTGCCATCAAGTTCGGCAGGGGGGGACATGGCTACACCTTC	CAIKFGRGGHGYTF	TRBV10-3	TRBJ1-2	-	TRBD1
TGTGCCAGCAGTTTCTTAGGGACAGGGAGAGGAAAACTGTTTTTT	CASSFLGTGRGKLFF	TRBV27	TRBJ1-4	-	TRBD1
TGTGTCAGCAGCCTCACAGGGGCCTTCTCCTACGAGCAGTACTTC	CVSSLTGAFSYEQYF	TRBV7-2	TRBJ2-7	-	TRBD1
TGTGCCAGCCGCAACGGACAGAACGAGCAGTACTTC	CASRNGQNEQYF	TRBV12-3/TRBV12-4	TRBJ2-7	-	-
TGTGCCAGCAGTAACCGGGACAGGGTCTCTGGGGCCAACGTCCTGACTTTC	CASSNRDRVSGANVLTF	TRBV12-3/TRBV12-4	TRBJ2-6	-	TRBD1
TGCGCCAGCAGCCAAGAACAGGGGACTAGCAATCAGCCCCAGCATTTT	CASSQEQGTSNQPQHF	TRBV4-1	TRBJ1-5	few	TRBD1
TGTGCCAGCAGTTTATCGGGCAGGAATAGCAATCAGCCCCAGCATTTT	CASSLSGRNSNQPQHF	TRBV27	TRBJ1-5	few	-
TGTGCCAGTAGTATCTTCCCGATGGGGAATGAGCAGTTCTTC	CASSIFPMGNEQFF	TRBV19	TRBJ2-1	-	-
TGCAGTGCTTCCGGGACAGGGGATCAGCCCCAGCATTTT	CSASGTGDQPQHF	TRBV20-1	TRBJ1-5	-	TRBD1
TGTGCCAGTAGTCCCTTAGGGATACTCTACAATGAGCAGTTCTTC	CASSPLGILYNEQFF	TRBV19	TRBJ2-1	few	-
TGTGCCAGCAGTTACTCGAATGGGGAACGGGATTCCTACGAGCAGTACTTC	CASSYSNGERDSYEQYF	TRBV6-2/TRBV6-3	TRBJ2-7	-	-
TGTGCCAGCAGCGTAGCGGACAGCTACAAGGTGGACACCATATATTTT	CASSVADSYKVDTIYF	TRBV9	TRBJ1-3	-	-
TGCGCCAGCAGCTTCGAGGGAGGGGTATACAATGAGCAGTTCTTC	CASSFEGGVYNEQFF	TRBV5-1	TRBJ2-1	few	TRBD2
TGTGCCAGCAGCCAACCCGCGGCCTCCTACGAGCAGTACTTC	CASSQPAASYEQYF	TRBV4-2	TRBJ2-7	-	-
TGCAGTGCTAGAGTGGTAGCCAATGAGCAGTTCTTC	CSARVVANEQFF	TRBV20-1	TRBJ2-1	-	-
TGTGCCAGCAGCTTGCGGGGAGTTCCTGAAGCTTTCTTT	CASSLRGVPEAFF	TRBV13	TRBJ1-1	-	-
TGTGCCACCTCCCCCGTGGGGGCTTCAGGAAAACTGTTTTTT	CATSPVGASGKLFF	TRBV6-2/TRBV6-3	TRBJ1-4	-	-
TGTGCCAGCAGCTTATGGGGGGGGAGCTCCTACAATGAGCAGTTCTTC	CASSLWGGSSYNEQFF	TRBV7-8	TRBJ2-1	-	TRBD2
TGCAGCGTCCGACGAGACAGGGGAAACACCGGGGAGCTGTTTTTT	CSVRRDRGNTGELFF	TRBV29-1	TRBJ2-2	few	TRBD1
TGTGCCAGCAGCTTAGCAGTAATGAACACTGAAGCTTTCTTT	CASSLAVMNTEAFF	TRBV11-2	TRBJ1-1	few	-